Shown below are 31 T cell receptor beta chains from a single sample sequenced in a study of blood T cell dynamics during melanoma immunotherapy. Sequencing was performed with immunoSEQ multiplex PCR; in TCRdb, only in-frame clones are kept and a portion is missing. The data contain approximately 15,000 clones, 90% to 95% of them singletons. The sample's time point: week 3, after first cycle of checkpoint inhibitor. The source material was blood, sampled from a patient treated with checkpoint blockade. The source is a human donor with melanoma.

A few counts support this clone. The rearrangement joins TRBV30 to TRBJ1-1; tentative D call: TRBD1 (5 bases). V gave up 0 bases and J gave up 5 bases, with 10 bases separating them. The length of the CDR3 is 13 residues. Germline V CDR1 and CDR2: GTSNPN, SVGIG (reference sequence). The CDR3 DNA follows: TGTGCCTGGAGTGTCAGGGTTTCTACTGAAGCTTTCTTT. Translating it yields CAWSVRVSTEAFF.

The chain couples TRBV19 to TRBJ1-2, with a tentative D call TRBD1 (6 bases). Per germline, CDR1 LNHDA and CDR2 SQIVND (reference sequence). CDR3 length: 14 amino acids. V was pared by 4 bases and J by 1 base, with 10 bases between. For the CDR3, the DNA is TGTGCCAGTAGTAGGACAGATTTTAACTATGGCTACACCTTC. It codes for CASSRTDFNYGYTF.

The J gene is TRBJ2-5, the V gene TRBV7-9; D unclear. The V end was cut by 2 bases, the J end by 0 bases, with 7 bases between. CDR3 length: 14 amino acids. CDR1 and CDR2 (germline): SEHNR, FQNEAQ (reference sequence). CDR3 in amino acids: CASSLTENQETQYF. The DNA for the CDR3 is TGTGCCAGCAGCTTAACAGAAAACCAAGAGACCCAGTACTTC.

The V and J genes are TRBV27 and TRBJ1-5; D is perhaps TRBD1 (5 bases). V gave up 5 bases and J gave up 3 bases, with 8 bases separating them. The CDR3 runs to 13 residues. Germline lookup yields CDR1 MNHEY and CDR2 SMNVEV (reference sequence). The CDR3 DNA is TGTGCCAGCAGTAGACAGTCCAATCAGCCCCAGCATTTT. Its protein is CASSRQSNQPQHF.

The chain links TRBV28 to TRBJ2-7; D not certain. Germline V gene sequence: CDR1 MDHEN, CDR2 SYDVKM. The CDR3 contains 14 residues. V gave up 8 bases and J gave up 3 bases, with 17 bases separating them. CDR3 sequence reads: CASCAAGSRYEQYF. Here the CDR3 DNA reads TGTGCCAGCTGCGCGGCAGGAAGTCGCTACGAGCAGTACTTC.

In DNA form, the CDR3 reads TGTGCCAGCAGTCCCAGGGGACAGGGGCTGGGCTACACCTTC. Its protein product is CASSPRGQGLGYTF. The chain has TRBV6-5 and TRBJ1-2, with 10 bases fitting TRBD1. The CDR3 consists of 14 residues. Germline CDR1 and CDR2: MNHEY and SVGAGI. The trim removed 5 bases at V and 8 bases at J, leaving 8 bases unmatched.

In the case of this clone: Other DNA sequences of this sample code for an identical CDR3. This sequence joins TRBV19 and TRBJ2-6; 8 bases line up with TRBD1. The J segment lost 0 bases and the V segment lost 5 bases, leaving 9 bases of the junction unmatched. CDR1 and CDR2 (germline): LNHDA, SQIVND (reference sequence). CDR3 length: 18 residues. The CDR3 here is CASSPTGQGPSGANVLTF. The CDR3 DNA follows: TGTGCCAGTAGTCCGACAGGACAGGGCCCCTCTGGGGCCAACGTCCTGACTTTC.

The chain links TRBV6-1 to TRBJ1-1; possibly TRBD1 for D (6 bases). V was cut by 1 base and J by 2 bases, with 11 bases left in between. From germline, CDR1 is MNHNS and CDR2 SASEGT. The CDR3 has 15 amino acids. The CDR3 sequence: CASSEDGGPNTEAFF. CDR3 bases: TGTGCCAGCAGTGAAGACGGGGGCCCAAACACTGAAGCTTTCTTT.

The CDR3 nucleotides are TGTGCCAGCAGCCGGACAGGGGGCGTGATGGGTAATGAAAAACTGTTTTTT. Translated: CASSRTGGVMGNEKLFF. This chain links TRBV27 with TRBJ1-4; 11 bases fit TRBD1. V gave up 6 bases and J gave up 4 bases; unmatched junction bases: 10. CDR3 length: 17 amino acids. Germline V gene data show CDR1 as MNHEY and CDR2 as SMNVEV (reference sequence). Full variable domain (outside the CDR3, taken from reference TRBV27 and TRBJ1-4): EAQVTQNPRYLITVTGKKLTVTCSQNMNHEYMSWYRQDPGLGLRQIYYSMNVEVTDKGDVPEGYKVSRKEKRNFPLILESPSPNQTSLYFCASSRTGGVMGNEKLFFGSGTQLSVL.

This chain links TRBV5-1 with TRBJ1-6; D unresolved. The V gene's germline CDR1 is SGHRS and CDR2 YFSETQ. The V and J ends lost 2 bases and 5 bases respectively, with 8 bases between them. The CDR3 runs 14 residues. The chain's CDR3 is CASSFEADNSPLHF. CDR3 coding DNA: TGCGCCAGCAGCTTTGAGGCGGATAATTCACCCCTCCACTTT.

The CDR3 is CASSEGDRGWYQPQHF. The CDR3 DNA sequence: TGCGCCAGCAGCGAGGGGGACAGGGGATGGTATCAGCCCCAGCATTTT. The rearrangement uses TRBV5-1 and TRBJ1-5, with TRBD1 identical over 10 bases. Per the germline V gene, CDR1 is SGHRS and CDR2 is YFSETQ. Unmatched junction bases numbered 9, after V lost 4 bases and J lost 5 bases. This CDR3 has 16 residues.

This chain uses TRBV29-1 with TRBJ1-4; 7 nucleotides agree with TRBD1. The CDR3 extends over 15 amino acids. The V segment lost 7 bases and the J segment 3 bases; nucleotides outside the gene matches: 11. Germline V CDR1 and CDR2: SQVTM, ANQGSEA. DNA for the CDR3: TGCAGCGCCGGCAGGGGGGCGGCAGCTAATGAAAAACTGTTTTTT. This translates into CSAGRGAAANEKLFF. Variable domain in full (rest from reference TRBV29-1 and TRBJ1-4): SAVISQKPSRDICQRGTSLTIQCQVDSQVTMMFWYRQQPGQSLTLIATANQGSEATYESGFVIDKFPISRPNLTFSTLTVSNMSPEDSSIYLCSAGRGAAANEKLFFGSGTQLSVL.

V and J are TRBV9 and TRBJ2-3; TRBD2 matches 9 bases. Germline assignment: CDR1 SGDLS and CDR2 YYNGEE. V lost 3 bases, J lost 1 base, and 0 bases stayed unmatched. This CDR3 spans 14 amino acids. The CDR3 DNA is TGTGCCAGCAGCGGGACTAGCGGCACAGATACGCAGTATTTT. This translates into CASSGTSGTDTQYF. The full variable domain, with the rest looked up from reference TRBV9 and TRBJ2-3, is DSGVTQTPKHLITATGQRVTLRCSPRSGDLSVYWYQQSLDQGLQFLIQYYNGEERAKGNILERFSAQQFPDLHSELNLSSLELGDSALYFCASSGTSGTDTQYFGPGTRLTVL.

The chain recombines TRBV6-5 with TRBJ1-1; maybe TRBD1 (5 bases). Germline V gives CDR1 MNHEY, CDR2 SVGAGI. This CDR3 has 11 residues. V was cut by 10 bases and J by 5 bases, with 11 bases left in between. The CDR3 DNA reads as TGTGCCACCCAGGGTGGAACTGAAGCTTTCTTT. Translated: CATQGGTEAFF.

The V call is TRBV5-8, the J call TRBJ1-2; a weak D match, TRBD1 (6 bases). The CDR3 spans 16 residues. Looked up from germline, CDR1 is SGHTS and CDR2 is YDEGEE. V lost 0 bases and J 1 base, leaving 13 bases between the germline ends. The CDR3 DNA sequence: TGTGCCAGCAGCTTGGATTGGGGACACCTTAACTATGGCTACACCTTC. Amino acids: CASSLDWGHLNYGYTF.

The chain has TRBV4-1 and TRBJ1-5, with 11 bases fitting TRBD1. The V gene's germline CDR1 is MGHRA and CDR2 YSYEKL. Unmatched junction bases numbered 9, after V lost 4 bases and J lost 4 bases. The CDR3 runs 17 residues. DNA of the CDR3: TGCGCCAGCAGCCGAGGATTCGGACAGGGGGCGAATCAGCCCCAGCATTTT. It is translated as CASSRGFGQGANQPQHF.

This clone was seen only once. The chain joins TRBV6-5 to TRBJ2-7, with D possibly matching TRBD1 (5 bases). Germline CDR1 MNHEY, CDR2 SVGAGI. The CDR3 contains 13 residues. V dropped 4 bases and J dropped 6 bases, with 13 bases sitting between them. The DNA of the CDR3 is TGTGCCAGCAGTTCCCTCAGGGTAGGCGAGCAGTACTTC. Protein sequence: CASSSLRVGEQYF.

The gene calls are TRBV18 and TRBJ2-2; D uncertain. V was trimmed by 0 bases and J by 3 bases, leaving 2 bases between them. This CDR3 contains 13 residues. CDR1 and CDR2 from the germline V gene are KGHSH and LQKENI. The DNA for the CDR3 is TGTGCCAGCTCACCACCAGACACCGGGGAGCTGTTTTTT. Its translation is CASSPPDTGELFF.

V gene TRBV15 combines with J gene TRBJ1-5, with D possibly being TRBD1 (5 bases). The CDR3 is made up of 15 amino acids. The V and J ends lost 4 bases and 0 bases respectively, with 10 bases between them. In germline, CDR1 is LNHNV, CDR2 YYDKDF (reference sequence). CDR3 sequence: CATSIGGYSNQPQHF. CDR3 bases: TGTGCCACCAGCATTGGGGGGTATAGCAATCAGCCCCAGCATTTT.

The chain joins TRBV19 to TRBJ2-5, with a weak D call TRBD1 (6 bases). Trimming pared 1 base from V and 4 bases from J, leaving 13 bases between. The CDR3 is made up of 15 amino acids. In germline, CDR1 is LNHDA, CDR2 SQIVND (reference sequence). In DNA form, the CDR3 reads TGTGCCAGTAGTATAGCTCCAGGGGATTCAGAGACCCAGTACTTC. Amino acid sequence: CASSIAPGDSETQYF.

The genes are TRBV7-2 and TRBJ2-1; D ambiguous. The CDR3 consists of 11 residues. V lost 5 bases and J 8 bases, leaving 7 bases between the germline ends. The germline V gene has CDR1 SGHTA and CDR2 FQGNSA. The CDR3 loop is CASSGVHEQFF. In DNA form, the CDR3 reads TGTGCCAGCAGCGGTGTCCATGAGCAGTTCTTC.

This rearrangement joins TRBV6-6 to TRBJ2-5; D might be TRBD1 (6 bases). Trimming left V 2 bases short and J 1 base short, with 11 bases between. Per the germline V gene, CDR1 is MNHNY and CDR2 is SVGAGI (reference sequence). This CDR3 spans 15 amino acids. The CDR3 DNA is TGTGCCAGCAGTTACAAGCGGACAGCCCAAGAGACCCAGTACTTC. It specifies CASSYKRTAQETQYF.

The chain recombines TRBV7-8 with TRBJ2-4, with D maybe TRBD2 (6 bases). The germline V gene encodes CDR1 SGHVS and CDR2 FQNEAQ. V dropped 5 bases and J dropped 0 bases, with 23 bases sitting between them. This CDR3 has 19 residues. The CDR3 reads CASSPGRGLSILAKNIQYF. CDR3 DNA: TGTGCCAGCAGCCCCGGACGGGGACTTTCGATACTAGCCAAAAACATTCAGTACTTC.

This rearrangement joins TRBV7-3 to TRBJ2-1; 9 bases map to TRBD2. CDR3 length equals 13 residues. Germline V lookup: CDR1 SGHTA, CDR2 FQGTGA. Trimming took 5 bases from V and 16 from J; bases not matched to a gene: 12. The CDR3 DNA sequence: TGTGCCAGCAGCCACGGGTTAGCGGGAGAGCTTTTCTTC. Translating it yields CASSHGLAGELFF.

The chain carries TRBV4-2 and TRBJ1-2, with D perhaps TRBD1 (6 bases). V shed 2 bases and J shed 4 bases, with 14 bases lying between them. The CDR3 extends over 15 amino acids. CDR1 and CDR2 (germline): LGHNA, YNFKEQ. In DNA, the CDR3 is TGTGCCAGCAGCCAACCCTTACAGGGCCCCTATGGCTACACCTTC. Its translation is CASSQPLQGPYGYTF.

This chain links TRBV27 with TRBJ1-2; D is possibly TRBD1 (5 bases). The CDR3 extends over 16 amino acids. Germline assignment: CDR1 MNHEY and CDR2 SMNVEV (reference sequence). V lost 5 bases, J lost 9 bases, and 25 bases lay in between. The CDR3 spells CASSRLIRDSKGSYTF. In DNA, the CDR3 is TGTGCCAGCAGTCGACTGATCCGGGACTCAAAGGGAAGCTACACCTTC.

About this clone: This sample includes further DNA sequences coding for the same CDR3. V usage is TRBV29-1 and J usage is TRBJ1-4; D uncertain. Germline V CDR1 and CDR2: SQVTM, ANQGSEA. The CDR3 spans 12 residues. Trimming shortened V by 1 base and J by 7 bases, and 7 bases separated the two germline ends. CDR3 loop: CSVEGSPEKLFF. DNA for the CDR3: TGCAGCGTTGAAGGGAGTCCTGAAAAACTGTTTTTT.

Comment on this clone: One junction end disagrees with the germline gene, perhaps due to a read error. The chain joins TRBV7-2 to TRBJ2-5; 8 bases agree with TRBD2. The germline V gene has CDR1 SGHTA and CDR2 FQGNSA. The CDR3 covers 14 residues. CDR3: CASSLAGSKETQYF. The CDR3, as DNA: TGTGCCAGCAGCCTAGCGGGCTCGAAAGAGACCCAGTACTTC.

The rearrangement joins TRBV19 to TRBJ1-1; D is possibly TRBD1 (6 bases). Germline V gene lookup returns CDR1 LNHDA and CDR2 SQIVND (reference sequence). The CDR3 spans 15 residues. Trimming removed 4 bases from V and 0 bases from J, with 12 bases in between. CDR3 amino acids: CASSTQTGMNTEAFF. The CDR3 DNA reads as TGTGCCAGTAGTACCCAGACAGGTATGAACACTGAAGCTTTCTTT.

V gene TRBV11-2 combines with J gene TRBJ1-2; TRBD1 might be the D (5 bases). Germline CDR1 reads SGHAT; CDR2 reads FQNNGV. This CDR3 is 14 amino acids long. V shed 1 base and J shed 4 bases, with 10 bases lying between them. The CDR3 bases are TGTGCCAGCAGCTTAGTCAAAGGGGCCTATGGCTACACCTTC. Translating it yields CASSLVKGAYGYTF.

The rearrangement uses TRBV6-6 and TRBJ1-1, with D possibly being TRBD1 (6 bases). The CDR3 loop spans 12 amino acids. Germline lookup yields CDR1 MNHNY and CDR2 SVGAGI (reference sequence). Trimming removed 8 bases at V and 5 bases at J, with 12 bases between. The CDR3 sequence: CASYDRKTEAFF. The DNA of the CDR3 is TGTGCCAGCTATGACAGGAAGACTGAAGCTTTCTTT.